This T cell receptor (beta chain) originates from a study of vaccination effects on CD4 cells after COVID-19. Turning to the study itself: Participants got two doses of BNT162b2 or mRNA-1273 vaccine.

Viral peptide pools were used in the ViraFEST assay to expand antigen-specific CD4+ T cells, and sequencing came afterward. A 10-day culture period preceded the isolation of CD4+ T cells. According to the study, vaccine recipients showed no prior SARS-CoV-2 infection and negative nucleocapsid antibodies. Approximately 2.2 million PBMC per well received 7.5 to 10 IU/ml IL-2 and 9.5 to 10 ug/ml peptides in culture. Remarks on this clone: Its cognate antigen is unknown.

The method was immunoSEQ multiplex PCR; TCRdb's version includes in-frame clones alone and lacks a portion of them. The profile covers about 41,000 clones, with roughly 82% appearing a single time and 2.5% to 3% taken by the ten largest. Study findings and constraints: Healthy vaccinees' vaccine-induced clones included only 1 of 255 cross-reacting with common cold coronaviruses.

There are 14 residues in the CDR3. Germline loops: CDR1 MNHEY, CDR2 SMNVEV (reference sequence). V lost 6 bases and J lost 0, with 9 bases in between. Here the sequenced sample was CD4+ T cells from PBMCs cultured with HCoV-NL63 spike peptides, taken before COVID-19 vaccination. The TCR sequence derives from a human donor who received a COVID-19 vaccine. This sequence joins TRBV27 and TRBJ2-1, with D possibly matching TRBD2 (5 bases). The CDR3 coding sequence is TGTGCCAGCAGAGCGGTAAGCTCCTACAATGAGCAGTTCTTC. Protein product: CASRAVSSYNEQFF.